One and the same sample provided the 8 T cell receptor beta chains below, sequenced in a study of blood T cell repertoires in COVID-19. Repertoires were generated with immunoSEQ multiplex PCR, while TCRdb's copy carries only in-frame clones and drops some. The data hold about 350,000 clones, with approximately 89% observed a single time. Material: peripheral blood. The receptors shown here come from a woman aged 60-70 years with COVID-19, enrolled during active disease.

The CDR3: CASLAGQGNYGYTF. The CDR3 DNA follows: TGTGCCAGCCTCGCTGGACAGGGGAACTATGGCTACACCTTC. V gene TRBV28 combines with J gene TRBJ1-2, with TRBD1 matching 9 bases. The V gene end was trimmed by 8 bases and the J gene end by 2 bases; junction bases not matched to a gene: 6. The CDR3 loop spans 14 amino acids. From germline, CDR1 is MDHEN and CDR2 SYDVKM.

The V gene is TRBV5-1, the J gene TRBJ1-1; TRBD1 agrees at 9 bases. The germline V gene has CDR1 SGHRS and CDR2 YFSETQ. The CDR3 consists of 12 residues. The V segment lost 4 bases and the J segment 8 bases; nucleotides outside the gene matches: 3. For the CDR3, the DNA is TGCGCCAGCAGCCGGGACAGGGAGGAAGCTTTCTTT. Residues: CASSRDREEAFF.

Here the CDR3 reads CASSLFGPGTGGNYGYTF. Written as DNA, the CDR3 is TGTGCCAGCAGCTTATTCGGCCCGGGGACAGGGGGTAACTATGGCTACACCTTC. The chain is built from TRBV7-2 and TRBJ1-2; 11 nucleotides line up with TRBD1. Germline CDR1 reads SGHTA; CDR2 reads FQGNSA. The CDR3 is made up of 18 amino acids. Trimming cost V 2 bases and J 1 base; bases outside gene matches: 9.

The rearrangement joins TRBV10-3 to TRBJ2-7; maybe TRBD2 (5 bases). The CDR3 runs to 14 residues. V was pared by 5 bases and J by 7 bases, with 18 bases between. Germline V gene lookup returns CDR1 ENHRY and CDR2 SYGVKD. CDR3 in amino acids: CAISLRQDFGEQYF. The CDR3 region has the DNA TGTGCCATCAGTCTTCGGCAGGACTTTGGGGAGCAGTACTTC.

The chain couples TRBV5-4 to TRBJ2-7; TRBD2 is a possible D gene (6 bases). Germline V CDR1 and CDR2: SGHNT, YYREEE (reference sequence). V was trimmed by 5 bases and J by 6 bases, leaving 21 bases between them. CDR3 length equals 15 residues. CDR3 DNA sequence: TGTGCCAGCAGAGCCCCCGGAGGGCGGGGAGGCGAGCAGTACTTC. Protein: CASRAPGGRGGEQYF. The variable domain in full, with the rest retrieved from reference TRBV5-4 and TRBJ2-7, is ETGVTQSPTHLIKTRGQQVTLRCSSQSGHNTVSWYQQALGQGPQFIFQYYREEENGRGNFPPRFSGLQFPNYSSELNVNALELDDSALYLCASRAPGGRGGEQYFGPGTRLTVT.

The gene calls are TRBV7-8 and TRBJ1-2; TRBD1 matches 10 bases. V lost 7 bases, J lost 13 bases, and 15 bases stayed unmatched. This CDR3 is built from 14 residues. The germline V gene has CDR1 SGHVS and CDR2 FQNEAQ. The CDR3 protein is CASNRQGANIVRTF. The DNA of the CDR3 is TGTGCCAGCAATCGACAGGGGGCTAATATAGTTCGCACCTTC.

The chain carries TRBV18 and TRBJ2-3; no clear D. CDR1 and CDR2 (germline): KGHSH, LQKENI. V gave up 3 bases and J gave up 4 bases, with 11 bases separating them. CDR3 size: 14 residues. DNA for the CDR3: TGTGCCAGCTCACCCCCAGTCTCTCCAGATACGCAGTATTTT. Amino acid sequence: CASSPPVSPDTQYF.

This chain uses TRBV5-1 with TRBJ2-7; no reliable D call. In germline, CDR1 is SGHRS, CDR2 YFSETQ. Trimming pared 0 bases from V and 2 bases from J, leaving 9 bases between. CDR3 length: 14 amino acids. The CDR3 here is CASSLDRVTYEQYF. The CDR3 nucleotides read TGCGCCAGCAGCTTGGATCGGGTCACCTACGAGCAGTACTTC.